This T cell receptor beta chain was retrieved from a study of technical replicates of blood from several donors. Profiling relied on immunoSEQ multiplex PCR, and the TCRdb table lists in-frame clones only, not all of them. Of some 70,000 clones listed, about 91% are singletons. The sequenced material came from T cells isolated from PBMCs. The source of this sequence is a human donor in good health.

The CDR3 DNA reads TGTGCCAGCTCACCATGGGAGACAGGGCTTACTGAAGCTTTCTTT. This encodes CASSPWETGLTEAFF. The V call is TRBV18, the J call TRBJ1-1, with 7 bases matching TRBD1. CDR1 and CDR2 from the germline V gene are KGHSH and LQKENI. The CDR3 runs to 15 residues. Trimming removed 2 bases from V and 5 bases from J; junction bases left unmatched: 8.